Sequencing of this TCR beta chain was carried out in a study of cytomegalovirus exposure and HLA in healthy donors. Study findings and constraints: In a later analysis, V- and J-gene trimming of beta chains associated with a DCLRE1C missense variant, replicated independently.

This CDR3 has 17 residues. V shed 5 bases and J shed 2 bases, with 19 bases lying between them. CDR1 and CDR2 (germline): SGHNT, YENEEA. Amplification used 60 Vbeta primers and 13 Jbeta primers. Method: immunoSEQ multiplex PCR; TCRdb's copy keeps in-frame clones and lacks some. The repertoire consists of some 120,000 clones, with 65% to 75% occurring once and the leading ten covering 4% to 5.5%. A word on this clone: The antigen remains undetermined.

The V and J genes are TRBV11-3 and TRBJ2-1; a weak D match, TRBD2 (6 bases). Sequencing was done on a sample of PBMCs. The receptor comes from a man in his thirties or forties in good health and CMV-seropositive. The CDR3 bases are TGTGCCAGCAGCACCGGCTTGGGAGGAGCGGCCTACAATGAGCAGTTCTTC. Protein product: CASSTGLGGAAYNEQFF.